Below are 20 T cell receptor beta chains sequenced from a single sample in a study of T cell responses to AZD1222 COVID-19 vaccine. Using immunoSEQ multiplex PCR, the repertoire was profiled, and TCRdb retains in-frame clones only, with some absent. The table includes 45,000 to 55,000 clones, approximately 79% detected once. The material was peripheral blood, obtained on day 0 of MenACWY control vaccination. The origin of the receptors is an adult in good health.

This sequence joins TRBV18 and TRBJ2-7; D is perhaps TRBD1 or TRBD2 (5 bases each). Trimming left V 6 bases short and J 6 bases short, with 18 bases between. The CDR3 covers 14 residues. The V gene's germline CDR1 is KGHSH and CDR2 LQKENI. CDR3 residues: CASSPGTIMSEQYF. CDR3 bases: TGTGCCAGCTCGCCCGGGACCATCATGAGCGAGCAGTACTTC.

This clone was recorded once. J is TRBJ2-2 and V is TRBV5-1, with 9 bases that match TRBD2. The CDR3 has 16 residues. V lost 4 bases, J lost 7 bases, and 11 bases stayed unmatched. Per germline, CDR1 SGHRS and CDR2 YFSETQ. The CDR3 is CASSEISGSNSGELFF. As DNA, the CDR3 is TGCGCCAGCAGCGAGATTAGCGGGAGTAATAGCGGGGAGCTGTTTTTT.

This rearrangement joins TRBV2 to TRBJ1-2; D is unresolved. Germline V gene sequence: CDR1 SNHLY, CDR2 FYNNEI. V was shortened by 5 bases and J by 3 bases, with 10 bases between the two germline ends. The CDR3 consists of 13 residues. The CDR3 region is CASSFLRDYGYTF. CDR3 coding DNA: TGTGCCAGCAGTTTTCTCAGAGACTATGGCTACACCTTC.

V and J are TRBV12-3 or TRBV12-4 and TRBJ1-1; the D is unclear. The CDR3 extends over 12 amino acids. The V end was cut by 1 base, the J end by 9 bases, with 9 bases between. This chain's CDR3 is CASSLETRQAFF. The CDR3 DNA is TGTGCCAGCAGTTTAGAGACACGCCAAGCTTTCTTT.

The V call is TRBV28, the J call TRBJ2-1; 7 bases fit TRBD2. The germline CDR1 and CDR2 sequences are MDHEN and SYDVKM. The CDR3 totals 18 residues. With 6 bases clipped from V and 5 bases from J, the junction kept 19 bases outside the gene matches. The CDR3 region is CASSPLKGSGLLNNEQFF. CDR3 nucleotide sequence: TGTGCCAGCAGCCCCCTTAAGGGGTCGGGACTACTAAACAATGAGCAGTTCTTC.

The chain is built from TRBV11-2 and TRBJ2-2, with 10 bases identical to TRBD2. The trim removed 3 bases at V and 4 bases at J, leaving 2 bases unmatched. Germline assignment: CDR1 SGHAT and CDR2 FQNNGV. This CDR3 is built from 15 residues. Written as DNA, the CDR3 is TGTGCCAGCAGCTTGGGACTAGCGACCACCGGGGAGCTGTTTTTT. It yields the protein CASSLGLATTGELFF.

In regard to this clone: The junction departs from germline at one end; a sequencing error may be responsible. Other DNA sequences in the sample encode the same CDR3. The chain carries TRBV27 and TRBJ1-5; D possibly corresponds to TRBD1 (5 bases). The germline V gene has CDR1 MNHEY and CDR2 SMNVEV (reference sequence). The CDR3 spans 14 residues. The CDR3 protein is CASRRGGNNQPQHF. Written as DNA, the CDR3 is TGTGCTAGCAGACGTGGGGGTAACAATCAGCCCCAGCATTTT.

CDR3 amino acids: CASNLRPTGGLGYTF. CDR3 nucleotide sequence: TGCGCCAGCAACCTACGCCCGACAGGGGGCCTTGGCTACACCTTC. The rearrangement links TRBV5-1 to TRBJ1-2; 10 bases are a match to TRBD1. From germline, CDR1 is SGHRS and CDR2 YFSETQ. V was clipped by 6 bases and J by 7 bases; unmatched bases: 12. The length of the CDR3 is 15 residues.

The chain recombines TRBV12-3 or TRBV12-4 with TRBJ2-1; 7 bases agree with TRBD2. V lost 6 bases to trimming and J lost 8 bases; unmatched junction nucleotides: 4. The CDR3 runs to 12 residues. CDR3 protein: CASSRTSDEQFF. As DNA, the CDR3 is TGTGCCAGCAGCCGGACTAGTGATGAGCAGTTCTTC.

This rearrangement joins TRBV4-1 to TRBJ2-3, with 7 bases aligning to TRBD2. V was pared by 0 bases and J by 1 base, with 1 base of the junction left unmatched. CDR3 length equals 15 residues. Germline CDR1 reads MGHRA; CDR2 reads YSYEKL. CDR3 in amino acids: CASSQETSGTDTQYF. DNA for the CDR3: TGCGCCAGCAGCCAAGAAACTAGCGGCACAGATACGCAGTATTTT.

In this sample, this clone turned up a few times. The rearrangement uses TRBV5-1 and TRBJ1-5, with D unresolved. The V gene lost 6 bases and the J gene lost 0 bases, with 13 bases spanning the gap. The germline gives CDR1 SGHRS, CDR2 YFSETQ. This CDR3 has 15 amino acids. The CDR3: CASTKDGSSNQPQHF. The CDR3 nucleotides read TGCGCCAGCACGAAAGATGGTTCTAGCAATCAGCCCCAGCATTTT.

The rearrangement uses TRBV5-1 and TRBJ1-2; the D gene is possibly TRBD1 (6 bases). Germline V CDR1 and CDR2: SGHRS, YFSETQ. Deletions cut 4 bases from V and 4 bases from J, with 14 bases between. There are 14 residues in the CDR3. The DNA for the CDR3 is TGCGCCAGCAGCGTGGAGGGGGAGGCCTATGGCTACACCTTC. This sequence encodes CASSVEGEAYGYTF.

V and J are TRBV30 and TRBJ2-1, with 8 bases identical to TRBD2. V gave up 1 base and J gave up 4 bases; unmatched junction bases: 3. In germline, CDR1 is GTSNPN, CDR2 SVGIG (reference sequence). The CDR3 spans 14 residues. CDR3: CAWSGGGSYNEQFF. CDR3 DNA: TGTGCCTGGAGTGGCGGGGGGTCTTACAATGAGCAGTTCTTC.

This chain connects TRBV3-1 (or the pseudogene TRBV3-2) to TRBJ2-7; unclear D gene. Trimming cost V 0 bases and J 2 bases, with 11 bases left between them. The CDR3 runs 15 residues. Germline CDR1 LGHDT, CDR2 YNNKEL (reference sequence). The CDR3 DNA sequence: TGTGCCAGCAGCCAAGATTTAGACAAGACCTACGAGCAGTACTTC. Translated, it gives CASSQDLDKTYEQYF.

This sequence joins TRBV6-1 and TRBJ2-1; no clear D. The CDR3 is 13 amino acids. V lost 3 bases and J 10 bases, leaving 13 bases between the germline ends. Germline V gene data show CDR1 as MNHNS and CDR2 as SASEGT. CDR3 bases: TGTGCCAGCAGTGAGGGCTCCTCGAGGGAGCAGTTCTTC. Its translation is CASSEGSSREQFF.

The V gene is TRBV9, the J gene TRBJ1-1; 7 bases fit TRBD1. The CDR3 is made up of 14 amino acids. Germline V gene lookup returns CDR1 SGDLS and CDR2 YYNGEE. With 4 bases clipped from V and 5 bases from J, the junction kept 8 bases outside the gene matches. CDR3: CASSPQFRGTEAFF. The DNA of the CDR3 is TGTGCCAGCAGCCCACAGTTCAGGGGGACTGAAGCTTTCTTT.

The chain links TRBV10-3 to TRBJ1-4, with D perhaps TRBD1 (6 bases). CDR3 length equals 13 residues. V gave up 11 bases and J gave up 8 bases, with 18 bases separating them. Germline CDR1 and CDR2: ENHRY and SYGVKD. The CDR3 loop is CASRGAPGEKLFF. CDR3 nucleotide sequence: TGTGCCTCCCGGGGGGCACCCGGAGAAAAACTGTTTTTT.

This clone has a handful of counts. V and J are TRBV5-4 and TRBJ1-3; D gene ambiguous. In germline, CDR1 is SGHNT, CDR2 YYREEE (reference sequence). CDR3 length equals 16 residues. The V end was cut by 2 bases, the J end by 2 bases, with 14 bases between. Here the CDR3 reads CASSLGRQRTGNTIYF. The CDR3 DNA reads TGTGCCAGCAGCTTAGGACGCCAAAGAACTGGAAACACCATATATTTT.

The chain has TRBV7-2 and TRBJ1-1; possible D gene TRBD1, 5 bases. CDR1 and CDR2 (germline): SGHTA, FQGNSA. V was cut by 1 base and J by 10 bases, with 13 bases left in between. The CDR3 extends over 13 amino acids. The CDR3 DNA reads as TGTGCCAGCAGCTTAGATTGGGGGATGACAGCTTTCTTT. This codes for CASSLDWGMTAFF.

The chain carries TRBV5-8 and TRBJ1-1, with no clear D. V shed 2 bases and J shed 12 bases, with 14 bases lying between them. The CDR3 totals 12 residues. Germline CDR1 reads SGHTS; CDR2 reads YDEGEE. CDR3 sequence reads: CASSFRQAGTFF. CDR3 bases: TGTGCCAGCAGCTTCCGACAAGCCGGCACTTTCTTT.